This T cell receptor (beta chain) was observed in a study of cytotoxic CD8 clonotypes in ibrutinib-treated CLL. Study conclusions and caveats: Sampling of sustained-remission and progressing patients occurred at differing times. Clonality went up at ibrutinib response and then declined back toward baseline at progression. The public clonotypes identified were infrequent and showed contraction or stability on treatment.

Germline values: CDR1 GTSNPN, CDR2 SVGIG (reference sequence). CDR3 length: 12 residues. Trimming took off 4 bases at V and 4 bases at J, with 10 bases between the two ends. Concerning this clone itself: Its antigen is not identified.

With sequencing, the targeted depth ranged from 1 in 200,000 to 1 in 1 million T cells. Clones were read by immunoSEQ multiplex PCR, and TCRdb kept only the in-frame ones, dropping some. Of about 7,600 clones in the sample, around four fifths are singletons; the top ten hold 3.8%. The material was PBMCs, obtained before ibrutinib treatment. This TCR was recovered from a human donor with chronic lymphocytic leukemia. The chain links TRBV30 to TRBJ1-1, with D perhaps matching TRBD1 (5 bases). This chain's CDR3 is CAWTLTATEAFF. DNA of the CDR3: TGTGCCTGGACGCTGACAGCCACTGAAGCTTTCTTT.